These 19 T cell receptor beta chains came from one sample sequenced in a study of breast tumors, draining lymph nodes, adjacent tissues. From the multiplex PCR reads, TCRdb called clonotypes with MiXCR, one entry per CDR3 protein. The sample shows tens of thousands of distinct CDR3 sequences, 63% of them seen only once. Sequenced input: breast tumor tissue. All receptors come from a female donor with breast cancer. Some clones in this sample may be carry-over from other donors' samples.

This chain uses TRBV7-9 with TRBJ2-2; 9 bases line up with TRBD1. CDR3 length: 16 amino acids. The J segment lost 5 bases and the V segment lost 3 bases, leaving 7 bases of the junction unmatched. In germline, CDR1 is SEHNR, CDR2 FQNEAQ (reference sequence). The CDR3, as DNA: TGTGCCAGCAGCTTTGGACAGGGGTTTTGGACCGGGGAGCTGTTTTTT. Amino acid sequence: CASSFGQGFWTGELFF. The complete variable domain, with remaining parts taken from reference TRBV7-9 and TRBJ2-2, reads DTGVSQNPRHKITKRGQNVTFRCDPISEHNRLYWYRQTLGQGPEFLTYFQNEAQLEKSRLLSDRFSAERPKGSFSTLEIQRTEQGDSAMYLCASSFGQGFWTGELFFGEGSRLTVL.

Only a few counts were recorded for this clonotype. The CDR3 DNA reads as TGTGCCAGCAGCCAAGCCACAGGGGGATACTATGGCTACACCTTC. As protein: CASSQATGGYYGYTF. V gene TRBV4-2 combines with J gene TRBJ1-2; TRBD1 aligns across 8 bases. Germline V gene data show CDR1 as LGHNA and CDR2 as YNFKEQ. The CDR3 covers 15 residues. The ends lost 1 base at V and 3 bases at J; junction bases unmatched: 4.

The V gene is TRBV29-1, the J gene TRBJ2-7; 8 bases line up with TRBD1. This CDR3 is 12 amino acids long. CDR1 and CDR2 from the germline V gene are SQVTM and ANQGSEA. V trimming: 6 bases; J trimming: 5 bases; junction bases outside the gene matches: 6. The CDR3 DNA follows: TGCAGCGTGGGACAGGTAAGAGACGAGCAGTACTTC. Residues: CSVGQVRDEQYF.

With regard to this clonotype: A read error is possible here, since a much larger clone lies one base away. CDR3 region: CSAMWTSGRTEQYF. In DNA, the CDR3 is TGCAGTGCTATGTGGACTAGCGGGAGGACTGAGCAGTATTTT. This chain links TRBV20-1 with TRBJ2-3, with TRBD2 identical over 14 bases. V lost 4 bases and J lost 11; bases outside the gene matches: 8. CDR1 DFQATT and CDR2 SNEGSKA come from the germline V gene (reference sequence). The CDR3 loop spans 14 amino acids.

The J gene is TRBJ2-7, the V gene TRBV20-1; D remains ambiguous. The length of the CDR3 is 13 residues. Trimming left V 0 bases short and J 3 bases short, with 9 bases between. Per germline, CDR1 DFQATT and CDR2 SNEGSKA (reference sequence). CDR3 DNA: TGCAGTGCTAGAGATGGTATAGACTACGAGCAGTACTTC. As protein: CSARDGIDYEQYF.

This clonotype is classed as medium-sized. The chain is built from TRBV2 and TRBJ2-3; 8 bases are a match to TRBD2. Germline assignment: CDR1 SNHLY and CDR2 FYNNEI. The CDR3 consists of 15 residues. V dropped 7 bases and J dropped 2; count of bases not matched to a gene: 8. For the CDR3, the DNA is TGTGCCAGCATTCCCGGACTAGCTCCCACAGATACGCAGTATTTT. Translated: CASIPGLAPTDTQYF.

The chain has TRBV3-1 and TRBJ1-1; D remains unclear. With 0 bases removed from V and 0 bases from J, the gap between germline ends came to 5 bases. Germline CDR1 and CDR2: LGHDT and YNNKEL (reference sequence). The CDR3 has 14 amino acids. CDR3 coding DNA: TGTGCCAGCAGCCAAGAGATCCTGAACACTGAAGCTTTCTTT. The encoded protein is CASSQEILNTEAFF.

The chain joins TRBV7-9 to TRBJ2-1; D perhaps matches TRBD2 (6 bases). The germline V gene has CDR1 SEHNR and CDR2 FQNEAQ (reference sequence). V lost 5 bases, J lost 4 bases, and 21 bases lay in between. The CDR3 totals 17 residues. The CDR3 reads CASSPHKTSPIYNEQFF. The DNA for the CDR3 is TGTGCCAGCAGCCCCCACAAGACTAGTCCAATTTACAATGAGCAGTTCTTC.

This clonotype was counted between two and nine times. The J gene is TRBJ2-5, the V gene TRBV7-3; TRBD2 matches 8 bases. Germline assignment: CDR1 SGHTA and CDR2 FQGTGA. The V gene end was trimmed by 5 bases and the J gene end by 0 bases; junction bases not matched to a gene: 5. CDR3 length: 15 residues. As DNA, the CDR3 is TGTGCCAGCAGCCCTAGCGGGCGGTACCAAGAGACCCAGTACTTC. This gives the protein CASSPSGRYQETQYF.

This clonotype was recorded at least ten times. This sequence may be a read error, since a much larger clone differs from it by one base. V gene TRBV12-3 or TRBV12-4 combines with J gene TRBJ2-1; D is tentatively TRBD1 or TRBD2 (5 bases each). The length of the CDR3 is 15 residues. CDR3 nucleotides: TGTGCCAGCAGTGTGCGTTCGGGACCCAAAGGGGAGCGGTTCTTC. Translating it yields CASSVRSGPKGERFF.

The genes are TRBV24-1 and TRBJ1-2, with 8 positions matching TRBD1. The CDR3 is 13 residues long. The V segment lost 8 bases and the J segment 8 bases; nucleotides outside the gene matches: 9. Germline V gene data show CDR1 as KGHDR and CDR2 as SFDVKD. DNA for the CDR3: TGTGCCACCAAGCAGACAGGGGTAGAGGGCTACACCTTC. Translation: CATKQTGVEGYTF.

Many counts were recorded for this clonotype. CDR3 in DNA: TGTGCCAGCAGTTTATATCGGACAGGGGGCACTAACTATGGCTACACCTTC. It is translated as CASSLYRTGGTNYGYTF. The rearrangement links TRBV28 to TRBJ1-2, with TRBD1 matching 11 bases. Germline lookup yields CDR1 MDHEN and CDR2 SYDVKM. Losses at the gene ends were 1 base for V and 0 bases for J; bases not matched to a gene: 4. The CDR3 covers 17 residues.

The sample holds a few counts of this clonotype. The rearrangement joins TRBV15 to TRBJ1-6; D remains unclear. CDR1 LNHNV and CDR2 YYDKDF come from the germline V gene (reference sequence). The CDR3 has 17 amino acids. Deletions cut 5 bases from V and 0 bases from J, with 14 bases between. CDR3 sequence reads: CATSQDRLSSYNSPLHF. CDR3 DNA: TGTGCCACCAGCCAGGACCGCCTGAGCTCCTATAATTCACCCCTCCACTTT.

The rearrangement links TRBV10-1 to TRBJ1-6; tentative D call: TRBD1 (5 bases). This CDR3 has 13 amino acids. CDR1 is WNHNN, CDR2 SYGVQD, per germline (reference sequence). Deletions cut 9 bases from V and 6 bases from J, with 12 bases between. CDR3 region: CASSPGFNSPLHF. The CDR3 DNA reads TGCGCCAGTTCACCAGGGTTTAATTCACCCCTCCACTTT.

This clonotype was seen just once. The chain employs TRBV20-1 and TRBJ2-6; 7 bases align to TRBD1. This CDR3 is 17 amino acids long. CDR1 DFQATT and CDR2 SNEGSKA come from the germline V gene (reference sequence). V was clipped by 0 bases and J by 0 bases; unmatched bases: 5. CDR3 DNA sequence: TGCAGTGCTAGAGACCCTCACAGGGGCTCTGGGGCCAACGTCCTGACTTTC. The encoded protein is CSARDPHRGSGANVLTF.

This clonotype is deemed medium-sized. CDR3 sequence reads: CASSPTGGGYEQYF. CDR3 bases: TGTGCCAGCAGCCCGACAGGGGGCGGTTACGAGCAGTACTTC. The chain has TRBV3-1 and TRBJ2-7, with TRBD1 matching over 10 bases. This CDR3 contains 14 residues. V lost 4 bases to trimming and J lost 4 bases; unmatched junction nucleotides: 4. In germline, CDR1 is LGHDT, CDR2 YNNKEL (reference sequence).

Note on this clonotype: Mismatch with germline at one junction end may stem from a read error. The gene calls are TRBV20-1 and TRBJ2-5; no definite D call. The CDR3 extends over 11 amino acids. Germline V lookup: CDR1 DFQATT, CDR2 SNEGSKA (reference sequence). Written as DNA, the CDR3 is TGCAGTGTCCGGACCGAAGAGACCCAGTCCTTC. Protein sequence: CSVRTEETQSF.

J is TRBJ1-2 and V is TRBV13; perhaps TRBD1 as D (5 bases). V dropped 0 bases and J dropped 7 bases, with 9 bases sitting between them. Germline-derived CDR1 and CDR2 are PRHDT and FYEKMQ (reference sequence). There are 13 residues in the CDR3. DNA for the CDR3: TGTGCCAGCAGCTTAGGGCAGGGAACTGGCTACACCTTC. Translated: CASSLGQGTGYTF.

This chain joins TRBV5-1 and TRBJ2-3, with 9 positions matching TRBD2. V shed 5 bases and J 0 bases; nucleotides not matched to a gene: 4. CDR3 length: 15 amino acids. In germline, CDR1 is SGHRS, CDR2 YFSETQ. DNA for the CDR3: TGCGCCAGCAGGGACGGGACTAGCAGCACAGATACGCAGTATTTT. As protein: CASRDGTSSTDTQYF.